Each of the 3 T cell receptor beta chains below was sequenced from the same sample in a study of T cells in Graves' hyperthyroidism and ophthalmopathy. Using RNA transcripts as the source, TCR beta CDR3 regions were amplified. Researchers ran a first-round RT-PCR on the TCR CDR3 using the HTBI primer set. MiXCR, run by TCRdb on the multiplex PCR reads, gives a single entry per CDR3 protein. The sample has 640,000 or so distinct CDR3 sequences, more than 13% seen once; the top ten hold 6.5% to 9%. The source material was blood. All receptors come from a woman aged 18 to 35 with Graves' ophthalmopathy.

This sequence joins TRBV5-5 and TRBJ2-7; no clear D gene. Germline CDR1 is SGHKS and CDR2 is YYEKEE (reference sequence). The CDR3 has 14 residues. Trimming took 0 bases from V and 4 from J, leaving 11 bases between them. CDR3 sequence: CASSLEPIRYEQYF. CDR3 nucleotides: TGTGCCAGCAGCTTGGAGCCAATTAGGTACGAGCAGTACTTC.

CDR3 DNA: TGTGCTAGTGGGGGGGCCGCTGGGGGCTTCTCCTACGAGCAGTACTTC. Protein product: CASGGAAGGFSYEQYF. The rearrangement links TRBV12-5 to TRBJ2-7, with TRBD1 as a possible D gene (6 bases). Germline V gene sequence: CDR1 LGHNT, CDR2 FRNRAP. The CDR3 loop spans 16 amino acids. V lost 6 bases to trimming and J lost 0 bases, with 18 bases between them.

The V and J genes are TRBV5-1 and TRBJ1-2; D is possibly TRBD1 (6 bases). The CDR3 loop spans 15 amino acids. In germline, CDR1 is SGHRS, CDR2 YFSETQ. Between the trimmed V and J ends, which lost 0 bases and 4 bases, there was a span of 13 bases. The DNA for the CDR3 is TGCGCCAGCAGCTTGGAACCAGGGGCGATCTATGGCTACACCTTC. This codes for CASSLEPGAIYGYTF.